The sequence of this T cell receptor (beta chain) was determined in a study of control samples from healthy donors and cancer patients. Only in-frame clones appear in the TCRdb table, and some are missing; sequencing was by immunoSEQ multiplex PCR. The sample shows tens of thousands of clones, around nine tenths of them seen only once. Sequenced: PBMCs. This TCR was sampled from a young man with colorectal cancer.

CDR3 sequence: CASSFGQNYEQYV. The CDR3 DNA reads TGTGCCAGCAGTTTCGGACAGAACTACGAGCAGTACGTC. V usage is TRBV6-2 or TRBV6-3 and J usage is TRBJ2-7; TRBD1 might be the D (6 bases). The CDR3 has 13 residues. Germline V gene data show CDR1 as MNHEY and CDR2 as SVGEGT. The V end lost 4 bases, the J end lost 3 bases, and 10 bases lay between the germline ends.